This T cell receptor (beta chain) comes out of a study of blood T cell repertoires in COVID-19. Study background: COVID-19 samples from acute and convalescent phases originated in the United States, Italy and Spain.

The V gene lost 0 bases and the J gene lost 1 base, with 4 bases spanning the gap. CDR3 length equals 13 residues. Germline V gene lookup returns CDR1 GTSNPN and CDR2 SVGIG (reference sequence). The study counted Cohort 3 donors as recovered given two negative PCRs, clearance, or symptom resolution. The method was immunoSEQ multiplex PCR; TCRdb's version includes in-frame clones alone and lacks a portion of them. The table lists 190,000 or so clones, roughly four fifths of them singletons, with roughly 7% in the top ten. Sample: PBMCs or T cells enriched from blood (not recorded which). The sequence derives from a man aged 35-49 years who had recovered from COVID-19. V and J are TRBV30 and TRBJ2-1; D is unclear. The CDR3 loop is CAWSVGSYNEQFF. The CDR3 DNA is TGTGCCTGGAGTGTCGGTTCCTACAATGAGCAGTTCTTC.